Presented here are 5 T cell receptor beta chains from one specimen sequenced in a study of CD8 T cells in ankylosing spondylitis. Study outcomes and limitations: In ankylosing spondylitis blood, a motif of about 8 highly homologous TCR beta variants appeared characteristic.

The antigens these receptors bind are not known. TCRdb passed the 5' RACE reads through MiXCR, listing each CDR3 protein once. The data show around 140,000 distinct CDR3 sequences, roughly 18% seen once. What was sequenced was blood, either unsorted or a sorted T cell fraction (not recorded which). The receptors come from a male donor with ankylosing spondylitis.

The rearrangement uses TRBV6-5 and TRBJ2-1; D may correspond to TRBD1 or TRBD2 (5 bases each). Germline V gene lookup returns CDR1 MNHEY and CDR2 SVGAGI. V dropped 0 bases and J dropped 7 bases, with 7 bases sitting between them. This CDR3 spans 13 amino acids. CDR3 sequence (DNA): TGTGCCAGCAGTTACTCTGAGGGGAATGAGCAGTTCTTC. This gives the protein CASSYSEGNEQFF.

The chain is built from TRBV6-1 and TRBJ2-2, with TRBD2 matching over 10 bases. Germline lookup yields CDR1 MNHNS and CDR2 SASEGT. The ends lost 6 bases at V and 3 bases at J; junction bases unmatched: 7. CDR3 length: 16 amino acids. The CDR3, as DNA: TGTGCCAGCAGCCACCTCAGCGGGGGGGACACCGGGGAGCTGTTTTTT. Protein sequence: CASSHLSGGDTGELFF.

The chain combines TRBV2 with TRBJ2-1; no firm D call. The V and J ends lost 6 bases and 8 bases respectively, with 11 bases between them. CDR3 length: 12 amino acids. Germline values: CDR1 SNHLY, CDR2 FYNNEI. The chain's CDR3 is CASSASIDEQFF. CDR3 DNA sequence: TGTGCCAGCAGCGCTAGTATCGATGAGCAGTTCTTC.

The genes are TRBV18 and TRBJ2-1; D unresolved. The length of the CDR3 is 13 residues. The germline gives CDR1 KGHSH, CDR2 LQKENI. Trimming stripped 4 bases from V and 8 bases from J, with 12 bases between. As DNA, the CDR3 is TGTGCCAGCTCACAAATGGATTTGGATGAGCAGTTCTTC. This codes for CASSQMDLDEQFF.

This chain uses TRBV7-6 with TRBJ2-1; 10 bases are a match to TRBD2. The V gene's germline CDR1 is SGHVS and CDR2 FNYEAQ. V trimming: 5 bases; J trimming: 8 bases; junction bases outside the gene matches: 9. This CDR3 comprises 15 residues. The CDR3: CASSASGRAVYEQFF. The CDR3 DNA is TGTGCCAGCAGCGCCAGCGGGAGGGCCGTGTATGAGCAGTTCTTC.